The 2 T cell receptor beta chains listed next were all sequenced from one sample in a study of cytomegalovirus exposure and HLA in healthy donors (dated by TCRdb to 2016 to 2017). The library was built by means of the immunoSEQ multiplex PCR assay. The multiplex PCR relied on a mix of 60 forward primers for TCR Vbeta segments and 13 reverse primers for TCR Jbeta segments. TCRdb's version of the immuneACCESS table is confined to in-frame rearrangements and falls short of the full clone set. An unresolved V gene accounts for under half of the shortfall where checked; the remainder is of unknown origin. This sample holds over 120,000 clones; 8.5% to 10% were observed only once. The top ten constitute under 2% of the sample. The source material was PBMCs. The source of these receptors is a man aged 50 to 59 in good health and CMV-seronegative.

The V and J genes are TRBV29-1 and TRBJ2-2; 7 positions agree with TRBD1. V lost 4 bases and J lost 8; bases outside the gene matches: 10. The CDR3 loop spans 14 amino acids. In germline, CDR1 is SQVTM, CDR2 ANQGSEA. The CDR3 nucleotides read TGCAGCGTTGCCGGGACAGCGAGGTTGGGGGAGCTGTTTTTT. Its translation: CSVAGTARLGELFF.

This clone was observed a handful of times. The chain employs TRBV4-1 and TRBJ1-5; D call uncertain. Germline V gene data show CDR1 as MGHRA and CDR2 as YSYEKL. The CDR3 loop spans 14 amino acids. The ends were cut back, 5 bases at V and 2 bases at J, with 10 bases in the middle. For the CDR3, the DNA is TGCGCCAGCAGCGATGCGGGTCGCAATCAGCCCCAGCATTTT. This gives the protein CASSDAGRNQPQHF.